This T cell receptor beta chain emerged from a study of blood T cells in healthy people across ages. The CDR3 contains 14 residues. Germline-derived CDR1 and CDR2 are SQVTM and ANQGSEA. Trimming removed 6 bases at V and 0 bases at J, with 12 bases between. The second PCR ran about 6 to 12 cycles with a sample-barcoded 5' primer and J-beta primers. TCRdb used MiXCR to reprocess the 5' RACE reads, holding one entry per CDR3 protein. Of hundreds of thousands of distinct CDR3 sequences in the sample, roughly 25% were seen once. The sample also formed part of further work on T cells of mothers and their children.

The chain links TRBV29-1 to TRBJ1-3, with D maybe TRBD1 (5 bases). The sequence came from a boy younger than 18 in good health. The sample was blood. This CDR3 reads CSVAGTNSGNTIYF. CDR3 sequence (DNA): TGCAGCGTAGCGGGGACGAACTCTGGAAACACCATATATTTT.